This TCR beta chain was observed in a study of blood T cells in healthy people across ages. With 5 bases clipped from V and 3 bases from J, the junction kept 13 bases outside the gene matches. This CDR3 contains 18 residues. The V gene's germline CDR1 is SGHTA and CDR2 FQGNSA. The use of a sample-barcoded 5' primer and a J-beta primer mix characterized a second PCR of roughly 7 to 11 cycles. Tagging of each cDNA molecule was performed by a template-switch adaptor with 12 random nucleotides. TCRdb reanalysed the 5' RACE reads using MiXCR and keeps one entry per CDR3 protein. The table shows 1.8 million or so distinct CDR3 sequences, with 39% occurring only once. As for this clonotype: Its antigen remains unidentified.

Whole-study findings and limits: Changes seen in expanded clonotypes were possibly confounded by donor CMV status left unknown. Long-lived donors carried more naive CD4+ cells and greater diversity than aged donors.

The receptor was derived from a human donor in good health. V is TRBV7-2 and J is TRBJ2-3; the match to TRBD2 covers 11 bases. Sequenced sample: blood. The DNA for the CDR3 is TGTGCCAGCAGCCCTCGGGGTGTAATAGCGGGGGGGACAGATACGCAGTATTTT. Its translation is CASSPRGVIAGGTDTQYF.